The clone carrying this T cell receptor beta chain was observed a few times. TCRdb reprocessed the 5' RACE reads via MiXCR and lists one record per CDR3 protein. In the table there are about 33,000 distinct CDR3 sequences, less than 5.5% of which are singletons. This record belongs to a study of early T cells in non-severe SARS-CoV-2 infection. The receptor was derived from an adult who was a healthcare worker with PCR-confirmed SARS-CoV-2 infection or an uninfected control (not recorded which). The sample taken for sequencing was whole blood.

The CDR3 nucleotides are TGCGCCAGCAGCTTGATTTACGGCACTGAAGCTTTCTTT. Its translation is CASSLIYGTEAFF. This chain uses TRBV5-1 with TRBJ1-1; D gene uncertain. The V gene's germline CDR1 is SGHRS and CDR2 YFSETQ. This CDR3 has 13 residues. V lost 1 base and J 4 bases, leaving 8 bases between the germline ends. Filled out from reference TRBV5-1 and TRBJ1-1, the complete variable domain reads KAGVTQTPRYLIKTRGQQVTLSCSPISGHRSVSWYQQTPGQGLQFLFEYFSETQRNKGNFPGRFSGRQFSNSRSEMNVSTLELGDSALYLCASSLIYGTEAFFGQGTRLTVV.